The present TCR beta chain was sequenced within a study of T cells in localized non-small cell lung cancer. Study results and caveats: The highest T cell clonality was in uninvolved adjacent lung, above tumor.

Points on this clone: The antigen is undetermined.

Germline V gene lookup returns CDR1 MNHNS and CDR2 SASEGT. The V end lost 8 bases, the J end lost 3 bases, and 8 bases lay between the germline ends. CDR3 size: 11 residues. Using immunoSEQ multiplex PCR, the repertoire was profiled, and TCRdb retains in-frame clones only, with some absent. The table shows fewer than 100,000 clones, with over 80% occurring only once. The sample in question was peripheral blood, obtained before any cancer treatment. The rearrangement uses TRBV6-1 and TRBJ2-7; either TRBD1 or TRBD2 may supply D (5 bases each). The clonotype comes from a man aged 40 to 69 with stage I squamous cell lung carcinoma. CDR3 nucleotide sequence: TGTGCCAGCTGGGGGAACTACGAGCAGTACTTC. Translating it yields CASWGNYEQYF.